The sequence of this T cell receptor beta chain was determined in a study of T cell responses to AZD1222 COVID-19 vaccine (dated by TCRdb to the early 2020s). In terms of the full investigation: TCR sequencing was performed for roughly 250 trial participants, of whom about 210 were given two doses of AZD1222 and around 25 were given two doses of MenACWY control vaccine. Trial participants were enrolled by age into subgroups of 18-55, 56-69 and 70-plus years, and roughly 150, 30 and 60 TCR-sequenced participants, respectively, were included in these subgroups.

The time point label, as the study defines it: about 28 days (+/-7) after the second vaccine dose. AZD1222 recipients whose second dose came at about 4 weeks and those whose second dose came at about 12 weeks were combined into one group, since spike-specific TCR depth and breadth did not differ between the two schedules. The vaccinee samples were drawn from two UK trials, COV001 and COV002, one of which was a single-blind randomized controlled phase 2/3 trial testing AZD1222 (ChAdOx1 nCoV-19) in healthy adults. For TCRbeta chain sequencing, PBMC samples were collected from trial participants at day 0 and at day 28 after the second dose. Including the terminal cysteine and phenylalanine, the CDR3 comprises 11 residues. CDR3 DNA is the only sequence kept; it has 33 bases, read in frame from the first base. Relative to germline, V is 1 base shorter and J is 4 bases shorter, with 1 base between their ends. Sequences SGHTS (CDR1) and YDEGEE (CDR2) are obtained from the germline V gene.

The investigation overall reported the following: The 56-69-year group was small, and its depth increase did not reach significance, likely because of low power. Reportedly, close to half of the unique spike-specific TCRs recognized epitopes lying outside the regions that are mutated in the B.1.351 and B.1.1.7 variants. Because no day 14 peak-response samples were available, repertoires were characterized only after the peak T cell response. Participants were mostly white British, with more females than males. The authors suggested clonal diversity may have been underestimated. The whole spike protein was spanned by vaccine-associated CD4 TCRs, and dominant responses were seen in regions 160-218 and 743-854. Conclusions about previously exposed vaccinees were limited because only a handful of AZD1222 recipients were SARS-CoV-2 seropositive at baseline. A significant rise in spike-specific TCR breadth and depth was observed after two AZD1222 doses relative to day 0 and relative to MenACWY recipients.

The CDR3 regions of human TCRbeta chains were analyzed by immunosequencing. The paper's data handling went like this. Repertoire TCRs were checked for matches against a reference library of SARS-CoV-2-specific TCRs that had been generated using the MIRA antigen-specificity platform. Breadth was defined as the fraction of unique TCRs that were SARS-CoV-2-associated. Depth was defined as the fraction of total T cells that were SARS-CoV-2-associated. Using the MIRA data, each spike-specific TCR was mapped to the spike region that the TCR reacts to and placed in a CD4 or CD8 class. Log10-transformed breadth and depth values were compared by one-way ANOVA with Sidak's multiple comparisons tests. The table was pulled from immuneACCESS by TCRdb, which kept in-frame rearrangements only. Such tables lose some clones; where checked, under half of the loss comes from unresolved V genes, and the rest has no known cause. That table furnishes V, J and clone size, whereas the DNA furnished D and trimming. This sample holds 95,000 to 150,000 clones; about 93% were observed only once. The ten largest clones capture 4% to 6% of the sample.

As concerns this clone: Its antigen target is currently unknown. Base qualities are not recorded, but no much larger clone differs from it by a single base.

The specimen comprised peripheral blood, sampled 28 days after the second AZD1222 dose. The TCR was taken from an adult who received the AZD1222 COVID-19 vaccine. The rearrangement combines TRBV5-8 with TRBJ2-3, with the D gene too uncertain to name. The bases read TGTGCCAGCAGCTTGCCAGATACGCAGTATTTT. This gives the protein CASSLPDTQYF. With all but the CDR3 taken from the reference TRBV5-8 and TRBJ2-3 genes, the full variable domain is: EAGVTQSPTHLIKTRGQQATLRCSPISGHTSVYWYQQALGLGLQFLLWYDEGEERNRGNFPPRFSGRQFPNYSSELNVNALELEDSALYLCASSLPDTQYFGPGTRLTVL.